These 20 T cell receptor beta chains were sequenced from one sample in a study of T cell repertoires in cytomegalovirus infection. TCRdb ran MiXCR on the reads and lists one entry per CDR3 protein. The sample includes more than 500,000 distinct CDR3 sequences, approximately 16% seen only once; the top ten take 20% to 30%. The sample consisted of CD8+ T cells from PBMCs. Source of these receptors: a human donor in good health (CMV status not recorded). Some clones in this sample may be carry-over from other donors' samples.

This chain uses TRBV5-5 with TRBJ2-2; 9 nucleotides agree with TRBD2. This CDR3 region has 17 residues. Unmatched junction bases numbered 3, after V lost 0 bases and J lost 0 bases. Germline values: CDR1 SGHKS, CDR2 YYEKEE (reference sequence). For the CDR3, the DNA is TGTGCCAGCAGCTTGGACCAGCGGGGGGCGAACACCGGGGAGCTGTTTTTT. Its translation: CASSLDQRGANTGELFF. The whole variable domain, filled in from reference TRBV5-5 and TRBJ2-2, reads DAGVTQSPTHLIKTRGQQVTLRCSPISGHKSVSWYQQVLGQGPQFIFQYYEKEERGRGNFPDRFSARQFPNYSSELNVNALLLGDSALYLCASSLDQRGANTGELFFGEGSRLTVL.

In this sample, this clonotype turned up a few times. The gene calls are TRBV12-3 or TRBV12-4 and TRBJ1-1; D not certain. The CDR3 has 14 amino acids. Trimming took 3 bases from V and 0 from J, leaving 8 bases between them. Written as DNA, the CDR3 is TGTGCCAGCAGTTTTTCTCTGATGAACACTGAAGCTTTCTTT. It encodes CASSFSLMNTEAFF.

The chain uses TRBV5-6 and TRBJ2-3; D gene uncertain. V lost 0 bases and J 4 bases, leaving 12 bases between the germline ends. The length of the CDR3 is 15 residues. Germline loops: CDR1 SGHDT, CDR2 YYEEEE. The CDR3 bases are TGTGCCAGCAGCTTGGGAGCTCGAAGCTCAGATACGCAGTATTTT. Translation gives CASSLGARSSDTQYF.

The table lists this clonotype with many counts. This chain uses TRBV7-3 with TRBJ2-2, with D tentatively TRBD2 (6 bases). The germline CDR1 and CDR2 sequences are SGHTA and FQGTGA. Trimming left V 2 bases short and J 3 bases short, with 10 bases between. The CDR3 runs 15 residues. CDR3 in DNA: TGTGCCAGCAGCTTATACGGCGGGGACACCGGGGAGCTGTTTTTT. Its protein is CASSLYGGDTGELFF.

This chain connects TRBV19 to TRBJ2-1, with a weak D call TRBD1 (5 bases). Trimming pared 9 bases from V and 2 bases from J, leaving 23 bases between. This CDR3 comprises 17 residues. Germline CDR1 reads LNHDA; CDR2 reads SQIVND (reference sequence). This CDR3 is CASTQVLAPDPYNEQFF. CDR3 bases: TGTGCCAGCACACAGGTCCTCGCCCCCGATCCCTACAATGAGCAGTTCTTC.

Ten or more counts support this clonotype. The chain couples TRBV2 to TRBJ2-1; no reliable D call. This CDR3 comprises 12 residues. The germline V gene encodes CDR1 SNHLY and CDR2 FYNNEI. Trimming removed 7 bases from V and 6 bases from J, with 10 bases in between. The CDR3: CASNNRANEQFF. For the CDR3, the DNA is TGTGCCAGCAACAACAGAGCCAATGAGCAGTTCTTC. Drawing the rest from reference TRBV2 and TRBJ2-1, the complete variable domain is EPEVTQTPSHQVTQMGQEVILRCVPISNHLYFYWYRQILGQKVEFLVSFYNNEISEKSEIFDDQFSVERPDGSNFTLKIRSTKLEDSAMYFCASNNRANEQFFGPGTRLTVL.

This clonotype was seen repeatedly, ten times or more. The chain couples TRBV12-5 to TRBJ2-1; tentatively, D is TRBD1 (5 bases). CDR3 length: 14 amino acids. Germline loops: CDR1 LGHNT, CDR2 FRNRAP. V gave up 1 base and J gave up 5 bases, with 9 bases separating them. The CDR3 here is CASGLGQMNNEQFF. CDR3 nucleotide sequence: TGTGCTAGTGGTTTGGGACAGATGAACAATGAGCAGTTCTTC.

The sample holds many counts of this clonotype. The chain uses TRBV11-2 and TRBJ1-1, with D maybe TRBD1 (6 bases). Trimming stripped 0 bases from V and 1 base from J, with 21 bases between. CDR3 length equals 19 residues. CDR1 is SGHAT, CDR2 FQNNGV, per germline. CDR3 residues: CASSLDWKGRTEKNTEAFF. The CDR3 DNA is TGTGCCAGCAGCTTAGATTGGAAGGGGCGGACAGAGAAGAACACTGAAGCTTTCTTT.

The genes are TRBV9 and TRBJ1-1, with D tentatively TRBD1 (5 bases). Germline V gives CDR1 SGDLS, CDR2 YYNGEE. The ends were cut back, 3 bases at V and 4 bases at J, with 13 bases in the middle. The CDR3 length is 14 residues. CDR3 loop: CASSAETGVTEAFF. The CDR3 bases are TGTGCCAGCAGCGCCGAAACGGGGGTCACTGAAGCTTTCTTT.

This clonotype came up a few times. This chain links TRBV9 with TRBJ1-5; 7 nucleotides line up with TRBD1. Germline V gene lookup returns CDR1 SGDLS and CDR2 YYNGEE. The J segment lost 2 bases and the V segment lost 3 bases, leaving 2 bases of the junction unmatched. The CDR3 sequence is 14 residues long. The DNA for the CDR3 is TGTGCCAGCAGCGACACAGGGGGCAATCAGCCCCAGCATTTT. This sequence encodes CASSDTGGNQPQHF. The whole variable domain, remainder taken from reference TRBV9 and TRBJ1-5, is DSGVTQTPKHLITATGQRVTLRCSPRSGDLSVYWYQQSLDQGLQFLIQYYNGEERAKGNILERFSAQQFPDLHSELNLSSLELGDSALYFCASSDTGGNQPQHFGDGTRLSIL.

The sample holds a few counts of this clonotype. The CDR3 DNA sequence: TGTGCCAGCAGTCCCCCAATCTCCTACCCCGGGGAGCTGTTTTTT. It is translated as CASSPPISYPGELFF. This rearrangement joins TRBV12-3 or TRBV12-4 to TRBJ2-2, with no clear D. CDR3 size: 15 residues. Between the trimmed V and J ends, which lost 5 bases and 6 bases, there was a span of 16 bases.

This clonotype was counted ten times or more. DNA of the CDR3: TGTGCCAGCAGCCAAGAGGGCCCGACTGTCACACAAGAGACCCAGTACTTC. Amino acids: CASSQEGPTVTQETQYF. The rearrangement uses TRBV14 and TRBJ2-5; the D is unclear. Trimming removed 0 bases at V and 2 bases at J, with 16 bases between. This CDR3 has 17 residues. CDR1 SGHDN and CDR2 FVKESK come from the germline V gene.

J is TRBJ1-6 and V is TRBV9; D gene ambiguous. Trimming removed 3 bases at V and 9 bases at J, with 13 bases between. The germline V gene has CDR1 SGDLS and CDR2 YYNGEE. The CDR3 sequence is 14 residues long. The DNA of the CDR3 is TGTGCCAGCAGCGCCGGCCCTGGGCCTTCACCCCTCCACTTT. Translated: CASSAGPGPSPLHF. Full variable domain (outside the CDR3, taken from reference TRBV9 and TRBJ1-6): DSGVTQTPKHLITATGQRVTLRCSPRSGDLSVYWYQQSLDQGLQFLIQYYNGEERAKGNILERFSAQQFPDLHSELNLSSLELGDSALYFCASSAGPGPSPLHFGNGTRLTVT.

The rearrangement links TRBV14 to TRBJ2-1, with 7 bases identical to TRBD2. CDR1 and CDR2 (germline): SGHDN, FVKESK. Trimming cost V 4 bases and J 8 bases; bases outside gene matches: 8. CDR3 length equals 14 residues. CDR3 residues: CASSPRLAMDEQFF. In DNA form, the CDR3 reads TGTGCCAGCAGCCCCCGACTAGCAATGGATGAGCAGTTCTTC.

In this sample, this clonotype turned up many times. The chain joins TRBV27 to TRBJ2-3; TRBD1 aligns across 8 bases. V was clipped by 5 bases and J by 5 bases; unmatched bases: 3. This CDR3 contains 13 residues. CDR1 and CDR2 (germline): MNHEY, SMNVEV (reference sequence). For the CDR3, the DNA is TGTGCCAGCAGTGCCGGACAGGGAGATACGCAGTATTTT. It encodes CASSAGQGDTQYF.

This clonotype occurred many times. This chain uses TRBV7-3 with TRBJ2-1; D may be TRBD2 (6 bases). Germline lookup yields CDR1 SGHTA and CDR2 FQGTGA. The V gene lost 5 bases and the J gene lost 7 bases, with 15 bases spanning the gap. The CDR3 runs to 14 residues. The CDR3 here is CASSPDGSLNEQFF. The CDR3 DNA sequence: TGTGCCAGCAGCCCCGACGGGAGTTTGAATGAGCAGTTCTTC. Supplemented by reference TRBV7-3 and TRBJ2-1, the full variable domain reads GAGVSQTPSNKVTEKGKYVELRCDPISGHTALYWYRQSLGQGPEFLIYFQGTGAADDSGLPNDRFFAVRPEGSVSTLKIQRTERGDSAVYLCASSPDGSLNEQFFGPGTRLTVL.

This clonotype has at least ten counts. V usage is TRBV12-3 or TRBV12-4 and J usage is TRBJ2-7; D is unclear. V lost 2 bases to trimming and J lost 5 bases, with 4 bases between them. The CDR3 runs to 11 residues. For the CDR3, the DNA is TGTGCCAGCAGTTTAAGGAACGAGCAGTACTTC. Its translation is CASSLRNEQYF.

This clonotype was seen only once. The junction departs from the called germline gene at one end, perhaps through a read error. The chain couples TRBV5-6 to TRBJ1-2, with D perhaps matching TRBD1 (5 bases). CDR1 SGHDT and CDR2 YYEEEE come from the germline V gene. The CDR3 spans 13 residues. The CDR3 here is CASSARDGYVYTF. As DNA, the CDR3 is TGTGCCAGCAGCGCCCGGGACGGCTATGTCTACACCTTC.

The chain links TRBV5-1 to TRBJ2-7; D not resolved. Germline lookup yields CDR1 SGHRS and CDR2 YFSETQ. The CDR3 extends over 14 amino acids. Trimming took off 0 bases at V and 3 bases at J, with 10 bases between the two ends. DNA for the CDR3: TGCGCCAGCAGCTTGGATTCGCTGGGCTACGAGCAGTACTTC. This sequence encodes CASSLDSLGYEQYF.

There are a few counts of this clonotype. This chain uses TRBV6-6 with TRBJ1-1, with D perhaps TRBD1 (5 bases). Germline CDR1 is MNHNY and CDR2 is SVGAGI (reference sequence). The CDR3 spans 13 residues. Trimming pared 8 bases from V and 1 base from J, leaving 11 bases between. The CDR3 DNA reads as TGTGCCAGCGGGACGGCCCCGAACACTGAAGCTTTCTTT. It translates to CASGTAPNTEAFF.